The subject of this entry is one TCR beta chain. These data come from a study of blood T cell repertoires in COVID-19. About the research overall: Acute-phase and convalescent COVID-19 samples originated in the United States, Italy and Spain.

CDR3 length equals 16 residues. V trimming: 6 bases; J trimming: 2 bases; junction bases outside the gene matches: 8. From germline, CDR1 is MNHEY and CDR2 SMNVEV (reference sequence). Sequencing used immunoSEQ multiplex PCR; TCRdb keeps in-frame clones, though not all of them. This table holds just under 250,000 clones, around nine tenths found once. Participants spanned ages about 18 to 95 years and resided in about two dozen US areas. The recovered donors of Cohort 3 showed two negative PCRs, clearance, or symptom resolution. The TCR originated in a woman in her 30s who had recovered from COVID-19. Specimen: PBMCs or T cells enriched from blood (not recorded which). The chain joins TRBV27 to TRBJ2-2, with TRBD1 matching 8 bases. The chain's CDR3 is CASSPRQGTNTGELFF. For the CDR3, the DNA is TGTGCCAGCAGCCCCCGACAGGGGACAAACACCGGGGAGCTGTTTTTT.